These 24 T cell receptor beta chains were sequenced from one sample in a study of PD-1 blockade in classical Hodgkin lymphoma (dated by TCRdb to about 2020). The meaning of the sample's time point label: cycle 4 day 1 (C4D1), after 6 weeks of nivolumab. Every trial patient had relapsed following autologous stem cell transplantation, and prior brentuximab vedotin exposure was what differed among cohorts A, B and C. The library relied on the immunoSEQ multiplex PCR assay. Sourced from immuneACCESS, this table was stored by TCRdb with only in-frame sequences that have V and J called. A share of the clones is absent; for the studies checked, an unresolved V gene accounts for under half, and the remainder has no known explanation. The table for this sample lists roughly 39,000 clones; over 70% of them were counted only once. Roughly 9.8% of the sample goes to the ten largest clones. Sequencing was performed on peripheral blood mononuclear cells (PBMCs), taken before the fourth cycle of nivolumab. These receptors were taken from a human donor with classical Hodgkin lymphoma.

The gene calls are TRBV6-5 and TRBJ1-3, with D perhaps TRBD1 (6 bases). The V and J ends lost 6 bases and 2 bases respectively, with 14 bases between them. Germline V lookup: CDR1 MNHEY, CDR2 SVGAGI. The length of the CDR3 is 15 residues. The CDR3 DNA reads TGTGCCAGCAGCCCACAGGGCTATACTGGAAACACCATATATTTT. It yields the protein CASSPQGYTGNTIYF.

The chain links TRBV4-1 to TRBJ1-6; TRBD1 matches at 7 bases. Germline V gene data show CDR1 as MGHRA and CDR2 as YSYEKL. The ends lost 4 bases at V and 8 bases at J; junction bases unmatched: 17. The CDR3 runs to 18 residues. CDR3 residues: CASSPLRKTGINYSPLHF. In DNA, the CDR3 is TGCGCCAGCAGCCCCCTAAGGAAGACAGGGATAAACTATTCACCCCTCCACTTT.

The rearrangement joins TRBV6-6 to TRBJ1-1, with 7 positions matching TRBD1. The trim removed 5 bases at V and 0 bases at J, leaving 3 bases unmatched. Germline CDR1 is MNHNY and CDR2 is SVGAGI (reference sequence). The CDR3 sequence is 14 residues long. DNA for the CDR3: TGTGCCAGCAGTAAAGGGGGCATGAACACTGAAGCTTTCTTT. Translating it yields CASSKGGMNTEAFF.

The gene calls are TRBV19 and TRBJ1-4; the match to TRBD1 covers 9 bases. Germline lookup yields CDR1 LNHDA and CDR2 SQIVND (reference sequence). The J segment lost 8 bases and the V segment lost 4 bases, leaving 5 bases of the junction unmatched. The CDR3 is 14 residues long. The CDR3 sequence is CASSTDRGGEKLFF. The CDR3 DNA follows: TGTGCCAGTAGTACTGACAGGGGGGGAGAAAAACTGTTTTTT.

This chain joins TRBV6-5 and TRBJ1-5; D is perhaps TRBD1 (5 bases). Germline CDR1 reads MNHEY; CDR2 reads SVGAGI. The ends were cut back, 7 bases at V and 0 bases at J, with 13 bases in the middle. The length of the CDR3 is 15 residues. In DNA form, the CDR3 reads TGTGCCAGCACCTCAGGGTATAATAGCAATCAGCCCCAGCATTTT. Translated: CASTSGYNSNQPQHF.

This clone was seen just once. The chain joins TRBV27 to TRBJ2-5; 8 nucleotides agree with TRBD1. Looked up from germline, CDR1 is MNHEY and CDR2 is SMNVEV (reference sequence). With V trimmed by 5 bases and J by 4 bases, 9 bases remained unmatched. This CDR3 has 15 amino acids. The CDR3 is CASSLQFDRGETQYF. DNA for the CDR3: TGTGCCAGCAGTCTCCAATTCGACAGGGGAGAGACCCAGTACTTC.

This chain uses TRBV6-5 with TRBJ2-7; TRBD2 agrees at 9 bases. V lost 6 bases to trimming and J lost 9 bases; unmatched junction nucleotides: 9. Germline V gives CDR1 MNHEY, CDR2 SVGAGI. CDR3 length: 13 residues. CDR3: CASRPGTSIVQYF. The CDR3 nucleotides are TGTGCCAGCAGACCCGGGACTAGCATAGTGCAGTACTTC.

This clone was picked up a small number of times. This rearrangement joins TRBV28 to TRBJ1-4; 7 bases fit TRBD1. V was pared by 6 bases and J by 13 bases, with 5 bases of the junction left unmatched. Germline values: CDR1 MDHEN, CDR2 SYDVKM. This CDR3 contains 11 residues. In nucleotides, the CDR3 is TGTGCCAGCAGCCCGACAGGGAGACTGTTTTTT. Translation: CASSPTGRLFF.

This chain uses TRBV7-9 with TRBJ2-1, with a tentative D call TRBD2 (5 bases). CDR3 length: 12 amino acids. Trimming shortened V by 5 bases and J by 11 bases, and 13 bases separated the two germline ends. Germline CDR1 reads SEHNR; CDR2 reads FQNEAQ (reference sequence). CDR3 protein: CASSPRTDKQFF. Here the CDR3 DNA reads TGTGCCAGCAGCCCACGGACTGATAAGCAGTTCTTC.

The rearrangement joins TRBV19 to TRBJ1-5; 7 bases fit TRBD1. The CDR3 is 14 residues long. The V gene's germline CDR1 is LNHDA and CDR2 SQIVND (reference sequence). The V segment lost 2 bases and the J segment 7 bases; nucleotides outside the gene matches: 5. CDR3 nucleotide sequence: TGTGCCAGTAGTATACTGACAGGGAGCCAGCCCCAGCATTTT. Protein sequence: CASSILTGSQPQHF.

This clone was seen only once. The CDR3 here is CASSWGTGNSPLHF. CDR3 in DNA: TGTGCCAGCAGTTGGGGGACAGGGAATTCACCCCTCCACTTT. This sequence joins TRBV27 and TRBJ1-6; 9 bases align to TRBD1. The CDR3 extends over 14 amino acids. Trimming cost V 4 bases and J 7 bases; bases outside gene matches: 2. Looked up from germline, CDR1 is MNHEY and CDR2 is SMNVEV (reference sequence).

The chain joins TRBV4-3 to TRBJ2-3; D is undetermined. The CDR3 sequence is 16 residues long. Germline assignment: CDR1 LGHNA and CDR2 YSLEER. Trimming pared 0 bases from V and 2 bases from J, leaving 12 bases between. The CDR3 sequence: CASSQDWRQPTDTQYF. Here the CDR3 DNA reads TGCGCCAGCAGCCAAGATTGGAGACAACCCACAGATACGCAGTATTTT.

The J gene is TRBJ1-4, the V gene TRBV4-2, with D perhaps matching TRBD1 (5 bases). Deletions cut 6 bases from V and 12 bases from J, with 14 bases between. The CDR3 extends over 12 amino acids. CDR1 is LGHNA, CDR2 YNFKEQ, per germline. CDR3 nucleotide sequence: TGTGCCAGCAGAGAGGAGCGAGGGGAACTGTTTTTT. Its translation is CASREERGELFF.

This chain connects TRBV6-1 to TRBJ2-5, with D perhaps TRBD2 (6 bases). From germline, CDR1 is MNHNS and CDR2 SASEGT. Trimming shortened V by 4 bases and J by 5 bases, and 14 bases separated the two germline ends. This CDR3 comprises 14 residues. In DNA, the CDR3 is TGTGCCAGCAGTGTGGGGGGAACGGGGGAGACCCAGTACTTC. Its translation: CASSVGGTGETQYF.

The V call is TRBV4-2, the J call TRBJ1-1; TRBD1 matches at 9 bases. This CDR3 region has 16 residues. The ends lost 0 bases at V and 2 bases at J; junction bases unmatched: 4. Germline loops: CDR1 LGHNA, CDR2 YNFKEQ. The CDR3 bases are TGTGCCAGCAGCCAAGATTGGGGACAGGGAAACACTGAAGCTTTCTTT. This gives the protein CASSQDWGQGNTEAFF.

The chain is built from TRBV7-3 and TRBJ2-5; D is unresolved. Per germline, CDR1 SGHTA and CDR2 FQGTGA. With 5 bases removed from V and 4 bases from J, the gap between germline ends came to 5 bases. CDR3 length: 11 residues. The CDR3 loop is CASSNGETQYF. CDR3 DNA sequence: TGTGCCAGCAGCAACGGAGAGACCCAGTACTTC.

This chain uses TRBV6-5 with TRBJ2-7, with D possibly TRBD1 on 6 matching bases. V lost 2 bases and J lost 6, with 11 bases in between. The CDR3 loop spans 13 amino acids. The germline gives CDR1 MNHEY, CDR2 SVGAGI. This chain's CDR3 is CASSYTGQREQYF. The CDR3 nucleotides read TGTGCCAGCAGTTACACCGGACAGCGCGAGCAGTACTTC.

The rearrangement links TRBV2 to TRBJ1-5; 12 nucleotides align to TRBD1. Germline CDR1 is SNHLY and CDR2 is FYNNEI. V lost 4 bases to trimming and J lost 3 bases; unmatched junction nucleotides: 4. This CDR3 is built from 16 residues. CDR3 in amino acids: CASSAGTGGINQPQHF. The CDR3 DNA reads TGTGCCAGCAGTGCCGGGACAGGGGGCATCAATCAGCCCCAGCATTTT.

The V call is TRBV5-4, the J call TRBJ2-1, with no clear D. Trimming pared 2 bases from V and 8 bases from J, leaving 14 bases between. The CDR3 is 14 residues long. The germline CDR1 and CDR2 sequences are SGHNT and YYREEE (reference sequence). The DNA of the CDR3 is TGTGCCAGCAGCTTTAATCCTAGTCGCGATGAGCAGTTCTTC. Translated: CASSFNPSRDEQFF.

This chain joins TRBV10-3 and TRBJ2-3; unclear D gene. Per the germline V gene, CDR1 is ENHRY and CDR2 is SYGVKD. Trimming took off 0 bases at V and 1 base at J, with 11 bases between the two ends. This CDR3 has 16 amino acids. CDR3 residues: CAISESNLRGTDTQYF. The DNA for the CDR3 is TGTGCCATCAGTGAGTCGAACCTAAGGGGCACAGATACGCAGTATTTT.

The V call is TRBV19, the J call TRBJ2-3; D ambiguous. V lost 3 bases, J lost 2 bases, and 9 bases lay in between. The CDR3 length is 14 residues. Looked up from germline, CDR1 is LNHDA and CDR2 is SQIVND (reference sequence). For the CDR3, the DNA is TGTGCCAGTAGTATCCCCAGATTCACAGATACGCAGTATTTT. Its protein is CASSIPRFTDTQYF.

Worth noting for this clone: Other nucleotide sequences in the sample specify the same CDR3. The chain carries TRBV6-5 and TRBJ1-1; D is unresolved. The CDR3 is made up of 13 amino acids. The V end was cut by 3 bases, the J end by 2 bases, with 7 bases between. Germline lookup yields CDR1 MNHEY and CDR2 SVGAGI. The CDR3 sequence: CASSYIGNTEAFF. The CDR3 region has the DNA TGTGCCAGCAGTTATATCGGTAACACTGAAGCTTTCTTT.

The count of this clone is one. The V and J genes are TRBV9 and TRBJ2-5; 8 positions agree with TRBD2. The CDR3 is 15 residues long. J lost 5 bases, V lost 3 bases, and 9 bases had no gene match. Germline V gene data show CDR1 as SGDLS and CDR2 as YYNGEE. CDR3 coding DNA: TGTGCCAGCAGCGCGGGAGGGGTCTCGGGGGAGACCCAGTACTTC. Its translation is CASSAGGVSGETQYF.

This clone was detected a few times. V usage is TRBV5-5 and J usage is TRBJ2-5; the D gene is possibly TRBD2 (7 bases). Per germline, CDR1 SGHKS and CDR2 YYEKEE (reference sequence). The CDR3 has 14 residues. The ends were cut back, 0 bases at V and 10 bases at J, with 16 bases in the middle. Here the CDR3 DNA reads TGTGCCAGCAGCTTGGGCGGGGGCCTCGAGGTCCAGTACTTC. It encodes CASSLGGGLEVQYF.